The 9 T cell receptor beta chains presented below share a single source sample, sequenced in a study of metastatic and nonmetastatic thyroid tumors. TCRdb reprocessed the PCR reads via MiXCR. The data show roughly 48,000 clones, more than 20% seen once. Thyroid surgery took place with no prior treatment in any patient. The specimen was blood. The receptors were sampled from a male donor with papillary thyroid cancer or a benign thyroid nodule (not recorded which). Some clones in this sample may be carry-over from other donors' samples.

This chain joins TRBV20-1 and TRBJ1-5; 7 nucleotides align to TRBD1. Germline trimming cut 6 bases from V and 4 bases from J; bases unmatched to any gene: 3. This CDR3 spans 12 amino acids. Germline CDR1 is DFQATT and CDR2 is SNEGSKA (reference sequence). The CDR3 nucleotides are TGCAGTGCCGCAGGGGGAAATCAGCCCCAGCATTTT. Protein product: CSAAGGNQPQHF.

CDR3 sequence (DNA): TGTGCCAGCATAAATAGCGCATATACGCAGTATTTT. Residues: CASINSAYTQYF. The chain joins TRBV12-3 or TRBV12-4 to TRBJ2-3; the D gene is possibly TRBD2 (5 bases). The CDR3 runs to 12 residues. V dropped 7 bases and J dropped 7 bases, with 12 bases sitting between them.

This clone was picked up many times. This CDR3 is CASKALDTREFQETQYF. The CDR3 DNA is TGTGCCAGCAAGGCATTGGACACTAGGGAGTTCCAAGAGACCCAGTACTTC. This rearrangement joins TRBV6-1 to TRBJ2-5; tentatively, D is TRBD1 or TRBD2 (5 bases each). The CDR3 sequence is 17 residues long. V lost 7 bases to trimming and J lost 1 base, with 22 bases between them. Germline-derived CDR1 and CDR2 are MNHNS and SASEGT.

The chain carries TRBV6-4 and TRBJ1-5, with no clear D. V gave up 4 bases and J gave up 1 base, with 5 bases separating them. The germline CDR1 and CDR2 sequences are MRHNA and SNTAGT. The CDR3 extends over 13 amino acids. The CDR3 bases are TGTGCCAGCAGTGCAGAAAGCAATCAGCCCCAGCATTTT. Translating gives CASSAESNQPQHF.

At least ten counts were recorded for this clone. The CDR3 DNA sequence: TGCGCCAGCAGCCAAGACGCTGGGGAAGAGCAGTACTTC. Translation gives CASSQDAGEEQYF. The rearrangement joins TRBV4-1 to TRBJ2-7; D is ambiguous. The CDR3 sequence is 13 residues long. With 0 bases removed from V and 7 bases from J, the gap between germline ends came to 10 bases. From germline, CDR1 is MGHRA and CDR2 YSYEKL.

On this clone: A much larger clone is a single base away; this may be a read error. This CDR3 is also generated by other DNA sequences in the sample. The DNA for the CDR3 is TGTGCCATTTCCGGTACAGGGCCTGAAGCTTTCTTT. Its protein product is CAISGTGPEAFF. This chain links TRBV19 with TRBJ1-1; TRBD1 is a possible D gene (6 bases). The germline V gene has CDR1 LNHDA and CDR2 SQIVND (reference sequence). This CDR3 has 12 residues. Trimming stripped 10 bases from V and 6 bases from J, with 15 bases between.

This clone was picked up a small number of times. V gene TRBV6-9 combines with J gene TRBJ1-1; 7 bases are a match to TRBD1. The ends lost 7 bases at V and 7 bases at J; junction bases unmatched: 6. From germline, CDR1 is MNHGY and CDR2 SVAAGI. The CDR3 length is 12 residues. For the CDR3, the DNA is TGTGCCAGCAATTCTTGGACAGGTGAAGCTTTCTTT. Translated: CASNSWTGEAFF.

This clone has a count of ten or more. This sequence joins TRBV5-1 and TRBJ2-6; D remains unclear. From germline, CDR1 is SGHRS and CDR2 YFSETQ. Trimming removed 2 bases from V and 4 bases from J, with 10 bases in between. The CDR3 is made up of 15 amino acids. CDR3 sequence reads: CASSFEGSGANVLTF. CDR3 bases: TGCGCCAGCAGCTTCGAAGGTTCCGGGGCCAACGTCCTGACTTTC.

The chain joins TRBV30 to TRBJ2-1, with D possibly called TRBD1 or TRBD2 (6 bases each). V lost 1 base and J 8 bases, leaving 18 bases between the germline ends. The CDR3 totals 15 residues. CDR1 is GTSNPN and CDR2 is SVGIG in the germline V gene (reference sequence). The CDR3 sequence: CAWSAGAGFLYEQFF. The CDR3 DNA is TGTGCCTGGAGTGCGGGGGCCGGTTTTTTGTATGAGCAGTTCTTC. The entire variable domain, with the rest obtained from reference TRBV30 and TRBJ2-1, is as follows: SQTIHQWPATLVQPVGSPLSLECTVEGTSNPNLYWYRQAAGRGLQLLFYSVGIGQISSEVPQNLSASRPQDRQFILSSKKLLLSDSGFYLCAWSAGAGFLYEQFFGPGTRLTVL.